This T cell receptor beta chain came from a study of metastatic and nonmetastatic thyroid tumors. Study-level background: Malignant and benign thyroid patients had repertoires compared in peripheral blood and tumor or nodule tissue. Points from the study as a whole: Significantly higher TCR beta diversity was reportedly seen in malignant thyroid tumors than benign nodules, in blood and tumor.

Turning to this clone: Its antigen remains unknown.

This CDR3 spans 16 amino acids. The V gene end was trimmed by 5 bases and the J gene end by 9 bases; junction bases not matched to a gene: 13. Germline lookup yields CDR1 MNHEY and CDR2 SVGEGT. Original methodology: To classify distant metastasis in papillary thyroid cancer, a model was built from CDR3 differences across clinicopathological groups. TCRdb recomputed clones from the PCR reads via MiXCR. The V and J calls reflect TCRdb's pipeline rather than the authors' work. The table shows tens of thousands of clones, with approximately 13% occurring only once. Nobody among the patients had been given any treatment before thyroid surgery.

The rearrangement uses TRBV6-2 or TRBV6-3 and TRBJ2-3; TRBD2 agrees at 11 bases. This TCR derives from a female donor with papillary thyroid cancer or a benign thyroid nodule (not recorded which). Some clones in this sample may be carry-over from other donors' samples. Sequencing input: blood. The CDR3 loop reads CASSPRLAGKVDTQYF. In DNA, the CDR3 is TGTGCCAGCAGTCCGAGACTAGCGGGAAAGGTTGACACGCAGTATTTT.